This TCR beta chain originates from a study of post-analysis software for immune sequencing data. Across the study: In terms of disease course, relapsing-remitting, secondary progressive and progressive-relapsing multiple sclerosis were included. Study conclusions and caveats: Comparison with controls showed significantly lower normalized Chao1 diversity in multiple sclerosis patients. Roughly five TRBV segments, including TRBV5-6, TRBV5-1 and TRBV20-1, were more frequent in patients than controls.

This clonotype has just a few counts. No antigen is known for it. An end of the junction differs from the germline gene, which may be a read error. TCR beta cDNA libraries included unique molecular identifiers. TCRdb itself ran the PCR reads through MiXCR, one entry per CDR3 protein. The sample comprises 700,000 to 900,000 distinct CDR3 sequences, around 45% of which are singletons, and approximately 4.4% rests with the top ten. Germline CDR1 SSHAT, CDR2 FNYEAQ (reference sequence). The CDR3 loop spans 14 amino acids. The origin of this receptor is a girl aged 10-17 years with multiple sclerosis. V usage is TRBV7-7 and J usage is TRBJ2-6; D may be TRBD1 or TRBD2 (5 bases each). The sequencing sample was made of blood. The CDR3 bases are TGTGCTAGCAGCCGGGGACCTGGGGCCAACGTCCTGACTTTC. This gives the protein CASSRGPGANVLTF.